These T cell receptor beta chains were read from a single sample in a study of cytomegalovirus exposure and HLA in healthy donors. Libraries were prepared by immunoSEQ multiplex PCR; TCRdb keeps only in-frame clonotypes and omits some of them. The sample has about 190,000 clones, 65% to 85% seen once. The sequenced material came from PBMCs. The source of these receptors is a young woman in good health and CMV-seropositive. The CDR3 runs from the conserved cysteine through the conserved F or W. D genes are given only for firm matches. Clone size is not always given. Where it is, it says once, few, many or a class for expanded clones.

clone size: -
D gene: -
J gene: TRBJ1-6
V gene: TRBV9
CDR3 length: 15
CDR3 protein: CASSVGGTDNSPLHF
CDR3 DNA: TGTGCCAGCAGCGTAGGCGGCACCGATAATTCACCCCTCCACTTT

clone size: -
D gene: -
J gene: TRBJ2-7
V gene: TRBV19
CDR3 length: 15
CDR3 protein: CASSIDARALEEQYF
CDR3 DNA: TGTGCCAGTAGTATAGATGCCCGAGCGCTAGAAGAGCAGTACTTC

clone size: -
D gene: -
J gene: TRBJ1-2
V gene: TRBV9
CDR3 length: 13
CDR3 protein: CASSPLGREGYTF
CDR3 DNA: TGTGCCAGCAGCCCACTGGGCCGTGAAGGCTACACCTTC

clone size: -
D gene: -
J gene: TRBJ1-2
V gene: TRBV5-1
CDR3 length: 14
CDR3 protein: CASSSEEGGYGYTF
CDR3 DNA: TGCGCCAGCAGCTCGGAAGAAGGCGGCTATGGCTACACCTTC

clone size: -
D gene: -
J gene: TRBJ1-6
V gene: TRBV7-2
CDR3 length: 16
CDR3 protein: CASSLDGGAINSPLHF
CDR3 DNA: TGTGCCAGCAGCTTAGACGGGGGGGCAATTAATTCACCCCTCCACTTT

clone size: once
D gene: -
J gene: TRBJ1-1
V gene: TRBV2
CDR3 length: 11
CDR3 protein: CASRGALGAFF
CDR3 DNA: TGTGCCAGCAGGGGGGCTCTTGGGGCTTTCTTT

clone size: -
D gene: TRBD1
J gene: TRBJ2-7
V gene: TRBV2
CDR3 length: 16
CDR3 protein: CASSQDRDRTSQEQYF
CDR3 DNA: TGTGCCAGCAGTCAGGACAGGGACAGAACGTCACAGGAGCAGTACTTC

clone size: -
D gene: -
J gene: TRBJ2-2
V gene: TRBV10-3
CDR3 length: 14
CDR3 protein: CAISEGQNTGELFF
CDR3 DNA: TGTGCCATCAGTGAGGGACAGAACACCGGGGAGCTGTTTTTT

clone size: -
D gene: TRBD1
J gene: TRBJ1-2
V gene: TRBV5-1
CDR3 length: 19
CDR3 protein: CASSLAPGQGSGLDYGYTF
CDR3 DNA: TGCGCCAGCAGCTTGGCCCCGGGACAGGGTAGTGGTTTGGACTATGGCTACACCTTC

clone size: -
D gene: TRBD1
J gene: TRBJ1-1
V gene: TRBV6-4
CDR3 length: 14
CDR3 protein: CASATGTGNTEAFF
CDR3 DNA: TGTGCCAGCGCCACCGGGACAGGGAACACTGAAGCTTTCTTT